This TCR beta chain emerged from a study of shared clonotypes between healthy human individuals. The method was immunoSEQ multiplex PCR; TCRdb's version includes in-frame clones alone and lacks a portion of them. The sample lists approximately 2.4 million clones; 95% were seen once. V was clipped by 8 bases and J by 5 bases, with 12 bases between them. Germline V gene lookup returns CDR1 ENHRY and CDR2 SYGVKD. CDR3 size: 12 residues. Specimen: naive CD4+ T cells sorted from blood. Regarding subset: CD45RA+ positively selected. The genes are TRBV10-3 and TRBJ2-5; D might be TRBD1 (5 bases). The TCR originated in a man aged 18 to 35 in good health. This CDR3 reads CAIGPQGETQYF. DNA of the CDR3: TGTGCCATCGGCCCCCAGGGCGAGACCCAGTACTTC.